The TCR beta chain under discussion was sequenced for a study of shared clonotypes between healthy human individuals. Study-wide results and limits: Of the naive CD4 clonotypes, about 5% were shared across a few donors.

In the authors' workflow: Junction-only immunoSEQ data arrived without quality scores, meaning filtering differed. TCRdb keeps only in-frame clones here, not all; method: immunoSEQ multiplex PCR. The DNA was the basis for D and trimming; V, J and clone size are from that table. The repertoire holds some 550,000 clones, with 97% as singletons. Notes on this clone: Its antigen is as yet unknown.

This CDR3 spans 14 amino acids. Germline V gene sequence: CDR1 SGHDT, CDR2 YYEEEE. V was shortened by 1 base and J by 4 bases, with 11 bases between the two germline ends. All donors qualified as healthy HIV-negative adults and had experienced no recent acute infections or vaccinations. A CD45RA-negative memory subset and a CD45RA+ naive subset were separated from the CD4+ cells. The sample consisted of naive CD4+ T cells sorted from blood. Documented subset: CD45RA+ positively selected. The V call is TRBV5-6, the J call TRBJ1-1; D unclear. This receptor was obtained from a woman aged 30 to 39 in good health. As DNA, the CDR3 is TGTGCCAGCAGCTTGCTACGGTTTCCCACTGAAGCTTTCTTT. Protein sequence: CASSLLRFPTEAFF.